The 19 T cell receptor beta chains presented below share a single source sample, sequenced in a study of control samples from healthy donors and cancer patients. Sequencing was performed with immunoSEQ multiplex PCR; in TCRdb, only in-frame clones are kept and a portion is missing. The sample lists some 100,000 clones, around nine tenths occurring once. Sequenced material: blood. All receptors come from a human donor in good health. The donor label of this sample is uncertain.

In this sample, this clone turned up a few times. This sequence joins TRBV5-1 and TRBJ1-2, with D unresolved. Trimming stripped 0 bases from V and 6 bases from J, with 3 bases between. This CDR3 region has 11 residues. Germline values: CDR1 SGHRS, CDR2 YFSETQ. In DNA form, the CDR3 reads TGCGCCAGCAGCTTGGAGGATGGCTACACCTTC. This sequence encodes CASSLEDGYTF.

V is TRBV6-1 and J is TRBJ2-5; D uncertain. Per the germline V gene, CDR1 is MNHNS and CDR2 is SASEGT. The CDR3 sequence is 13 residues long. The V end lost 2 bases, the J end lost 3 bases, and 7 bases lay between the germline ends. The CDR3 is CASSESEKETQYF. CDR3 DNA: TGTGCCAGCAGTGAATCGGAGAAAGAGACCCAGTACTTC.

The V and J genes are TRBV25-1 and TRBJ2-1; D possibly corresponds to TRBD2 (6 bases). This CDR3 spans 15 amino acids. CDR1 and CDR2 (germline): MGHDK, SYGVNS. V was cut by 4 bases and J by 4 bases, with 14 bases left in between. This chain's CDR3 is CASSAIAGRYNEQFF. CDR3 bases: TGTGCCAGCAGTGCTATCGCGGGGCGTTACAATGAGCAGTTCTTC.

The chain carries TRBV15 and TRBJ1-2; no clear D. Trimming left V 0 bases short and J 2 bases short, with 10 bases between. Per the germline V gene, CDR1 is LNHNV and CDR2 is YYDKDF (reference sequence). This CDR3 has 15 residues. CDR3 loop: CATSRDTGANYGYTF. Here the CDR3 DNA reads TGTGCCACCAGCAGAGATACTGGAGCCAACTATGGCTACACCTTC. Together with reference TRBV15 and TRBJ1-2, the CDR3 gives the full variable domain: DAMVIQNPRYQVTQFGKPVTLSCSQTLNHNVMYWYQQKSSQAPKLLFHYYDKDFNNEADTPDNFQSRRPNTSFCFLDIRSPGLGDTAMYLCATSRDTGANYGYTFGSGTRLTVV.

The chain joins TRBV10-3 to TRBJ1-4; TRBD1 is a possible D gene (6 bases). Trimming left V 7 bases short and J 8 bases short, with 14 bases between. Germline CDR1 and CDR2: ENHRY and SYGVKD. This CDR3 comprises 13 residues. CDR3 sequence: CAIKRDMEEKLFF. In nucleotides, the CDR3 is TGTGCCATCAAACGGGACATGGAGGAAAAACTGTTTTTT.

This clone was detected only a few times. The chain couples TRBV3-1 (or the pseudogene TRBV3-2) to TRBJ1-5, with no clear D. Trimming removed 0 bases from V and 4 bases from J, with 4 bases in between. The CDR3 length is 13 residues. The V gene's germline CDR1 is LGHDT and CDR2 YNNKEL (reference sequence). The CDR3 DNA reads as TGTGCCAGCAGCCAAGAAAGAAATCAGCCCCAGCATTTT. It codes for CASSQERNQPQHF.

This chain connects TRBV6-5 to TRBJ2-5; 7 positions match TRBD2. In germline, CDR1 is MNHEY, CDR2 SVGAGI. V shed 2 bases and J 4 bases; nucleotides not matched to a gene: 10. This CDR3 comprises 16 residues. The CDR3 spells CASSYTASGFTETQYF. In nucleotides, the CDR3 is TGTGCCAGCAGTTACACGGCTAGCGGTTTCACAGAGACCCAGTACTTC.

The chain links TRBV5-6 to TRBJ2-5, with D perhaps TRBD1 (7 bases). The germline V gene has CDR1 SGHDT and CDR2 YYEEEE. The CDR3 has 15 residues. The V end was cut by 1 base, the J end by 4 bases, with 14 bases between. The CDR3 spells CASSLSGGGRETQYF. The CDR3 nucleotides read TGTGCCAGCAGCTTGAGCGGAGGGGGCCGAGAGACCCAGTACTTC.

The sample holds one count of this clone. The chain has TRBV6-5 and TRBJ2-6; D is unresolved. Germline CDR1 is MNHEY and CDR2 is SVGAGI. Trimming left V 6 bases short and J 4 bases short, with 10 bases between. The CDR3 length is 14 residues. The CDR3 DNA is TGTGCCAGCAGGGACCAACTAGGGGCCAACGTCCTGACTTTC. Translation: CASRDQLGANVLTF.

This rearrangement joins TRBV21-1 to TRBJ1-1; TRBD1 reflects the table's D call only, with no check against the DNA. TRBV21-1 is listed as a pseudogene. The CDR3 is 14 residues long. The CDR3 DNA reads TGTGCCAGCAGCAGTCCGGGACAGGGGTCTGAAGCTTTCTTT. Translated, it gives CASSSPGQGSEAFF.

The chain has TRBV20-1 and TRBJ2-2; the match to TRBD2 covers 7 bases. This CDR3 has 11 amino acids. The V gene's germline CDR1 is DFQATT and CDR2 SNEGSKA (reference sequence). After removal of 5 bases from V and 6 bases from J, the junction contained 0 bases not matched to a gene. The CDR3 region is CSARGAGELFF. As DNA, the CDR3 is TGCAGTGCTCGGGGGGCCGGGGAGCTGTTTTTT.

This rearrangement joins TRBV14 to TRBJ1-1, with D maybe TRBD1 (5 bases). Trimming pared 1 base from V and 5 bases from J, leaving 14 bases between. CDR3 length equals 15 residues. CDR1 is SGHDN, CDR2 FVKESK, per germline. CDR3 sequence (DNA): TGTGCCAGCAGCCAAGTGGCAGGGAGGGAAACTGAAGCTTTCTTT. The encoded protein is CASSQVAGRETEAFF.

The chain employs TRBV19 and TRBJ2-5; 11 nucleotides match TRBD2. Trimming cost V 6 bases and J 5 bases; bases outside gene matches: 14. The CDR3 consists of 17 residues. The germline V gene has CDR1 LNHDA and CDR2 SQIVND (reference sequence). The CDR3, as DNA: TGTGCCAGTAGCGCTTTTTTGACTAGCGGGGAGAGGGAGACCCAGTACTTC. Its translation: CASSAFLTSGERETQYF.

This clone came up once. V gene TRBV28 combines with J gene TRBJ1-1; maybe TRBD1 (5 bases). V was pared by 6 bases and J by 10 bases, with 15 bases between. Germline CDR1 is MDHEN and CDR2 is SYDVKM. This CDR3 has 12 amino acids. CDR3 nucleotides: TGTGCCAGCAGCTTGGGGGGACGCGGAGCTTTCTTT. This codes for CASSLGGRGAFF.

The chain carries TRBV29-1 and TRBJ2-1; D possibly corresponds to TRBD2 (6 bases). The CDR3 is 13 residues long. Trimming removed 2 bases from V and 6 bases from J, with 11 bases in between. CDR1 and CDR2 from the germline V gene are SQVTM and ANQGSEA. CDR3 nucleotides: TGCAGCGTTGAACAGGGAGGAGGCAATGAGCAGTTCTTC. Encoded protein: CSVEQGGGNEQFF.

This sequence joins TRBV6-1 and TRBJ1-5; 8 bases match TRBD1. Per germline, CDR1 MNHNS and CDR2 SASEGT. V was clipped by 2 bases and J by 0 bases; unmatched bases: 9. CDR3 length: 18 amino acids. As DNA, the CDR3 is TGTGCCAGCAGTGAAAAGGCAGGGGGCCCTTATAGCAATCAGCCCCAGCATTTT. Encoded protein: CASSEKAGGPYSNQPQHF.

The chain combines TRBV5-6 with TRBJ1-2; D is perhaps TRBD1 (5 bases). CDR3 length: 13 amino acids. From germline, CDR1 is SGHDT and CDR2 YYEEEE. Trimming pared 2 bases from V and 3 bases from J, leaving 8 bases between. The CDR3 sequence is CASSFGTDYGYTF. The CDR3 DNA reads TGTGCCAGCAGCTTCGGGACGGACTATGGCTACACCTTC.

This chain uses TRBV5-6 with TRBJ1-3; possibly TRBD1 for D (5 bases). V was shortened by 3 bases and J by 3 bases, with 19 bases between the two germline ends. This CDR3 is built from 17 residues. The germline V gene has CDR1 SGHDT and CDR2 YYEEEE. Here the CDR3 DNA reads TGTGCCAGCAGCTCACGACTCGGAGGGGCTAGTGGAAACACCATATATTTT. It yields the protein CASSSRLGGASGNTIYF.

The chain joins TRBV2 to TRBJ2-4; D call uncertain. CDR3 length equals 15 residues. V dropped 6 bases and J dropped 0 bases, with 12 bases sitting between them. Per the germline V gene, CDR1 is SNHLY and CDR2 is FYNNEI. In DNA, the CDR3 is TGTGCCAGCAGAATACAACAGTCAGCCAAAAACATTCAGTACTTC. This codes for CASRIQQSAKNIQYF.